Listed here are 18 T cell receptor beta chains from one sample, sequenced in a study of blood T cell repertoires in COVID-19. Here immunoSEQ multiplex PCR was the method, and the copy in TCRdb shows in-frame clones only, minus some. The data contain some 100,000 clones, about 91% of them seen just once; the ten biggest clones take up just over 2%. The sample comprised peripheral blood. The receptors were sampled from a man over 45 with COVID-19, enrolled during active disease.

V is TRBV7-9 and J is TRBJ2-7; D might be TRBD1 (5 bases). This CDR3 contains 15 residues. CDR1 is SEHNR and CDR2 is FQNEAQ in the germline V gene (reference sequence). Trimming removed 5 bases at V and 5 bases at J, with 19 bases between. This CDR3 reads CASSPRRGNVDEQYF. The CDR3 nucleotides are TGTGCCAGCAGCCCCAGAAGGGGAAATGTGGACGAGCAGTACTTC.

V is TRBV9 and J is TRBJ1-3; D ambiguous. This CDR3 is 15 amino acids long. The ends were cut back, 0 bases at V and 0 bases at J, with 7 bases in the middle. CDR1 and CDR2 (germline): SGDLS, YYNGEE. CDR3 loop: CASSVEGSSGNTIYF. The CDR3, as DNA: TGTGCCAGCAGCGTAGAAGGGAGCTCTGGAAACACCATATATTTT.

The V call is TRBV19, the J call TRBJ1-6; D remains unclear. Germline loops: CDR1 LNHDA, CDR2 SQIVND (reference sequence). There are 18 residues in the CDR3. Trimming shortened V by 4 bases and J by 0 bases, and 16 bases separated the two germline ends. CDR3 nucleotides: TGTGCCAGTAGTAAGGACGGCCAGCGGAGCTCCTATAATTCACCCCTCCACTTT. Amino acid sequence: CASSKDGQRSSYNSPLHF.

The V gene is TRBV6-5, the J gene TRBJ1-1; unclear D gene. CDR1 and CDR2 (germline): MNHEY, SVGAGI. The CDR3 runs 12 residues. Trimming took 2 bases from V and 7 from J, leaving 8 bases between them. CDR3 sequence: CASSYRGSEAFF. CDR3 sequence (DNA): TGTGCCAGCAGTTACAGAGGGAGTGAAGCTTTCTTT.

This clone was detected a few times. CDR3 sequence: CASSHDRGYGYTF. The CDR3, as DNA: TGCGCCAGCAGCCATGACAGGGGATATGGCTACACCTTC. The gene calls are TRBV4-1 and TRBJ1-2; 8 nucleotides align to TRBD1. The junction had 2 bases not matched to a gene; V was cut back by 3 bases and J by 5 bases. Germline V gene data show CDR1 as MGHRA and CDR2 as YSYEKL. The CDR3 sequence is 13 residues long.

The chain recombines TRBV18 with TRBJ1-2; D is unresolved. V dropped 2 bases and J dropped 2 bases, with 6 bases sitting between them. CDR1 KGHSH and CDR2 LQKENI come from the germline V gene. The CDR3 is 13 amino acids. The chain's CDR3 is CASSPGGNYGYTF. CDR3 coding DNA: TGTGCCAGCTCACCAGGAGGGAACTATGGCTACACCTTC.

This chain uses TRBV2 with TRBJ2-2, with 9 bases identical to TRBD1. The germline V gene has CDR1 SNHLY and CDR2 FYNNEI. This CDR3 is built from 15 residues. V was clipped by 0 bases and J by 5 bases; unmatched bases: 1. Written as DNA, the CDR3 is TGTGCCAGCAGTGAAGCGGGACAGGGTACCGGGGAGCTGTTTTTT. Its translation: CASSEAGQGTGELFF. Filled out from reference TRBV2 and TRBJ2-2, the complete variable domain reads EPEVTQTPSHQVTQMGQEVILRCVPISNHLYFYWYRQILGQKVEFLVSFYNNEISEKSEIFDDQFSVERPDGSNFTLKIRSTKLEDSAMYFCASSEAGQGTGELFFGEGSRLTVL.

This clone was seen only once. The V call is TRBV7-8, the J call TRBJ1-4, with D possibly being TRBD1 (5 bases). V lost 5 bases to trimming and J lost 5 bases, with 12 bases between them. CDR1 is SGHVS, CDR2 FQNEAQ, per germline. The length of the CDR3 is 14 residues. DNA for the CDR3: TGTGCCAGCAGCCCAATGACAGTAAATGAAAAACTGTTTTTT. Its translation is CASSPMTVNEKLFF.

This clone was counted a single time. V is TRBV6-2 or TRBV6-3 and J is TRBJ2-7; D unclear. Germline V gene sequence: CDR1 MNHEY, CDR2 SVGEGT. The CDR3 extends over 14 amino acids. Deletions cut 3 bases from V and 5 bases from J, with 14 bases between. CDR3 DNA sequence: TGTGCCAGCAGTTATGGAGTAGCTGCCCACGAGCAGTACTTC. This gives the protein CASSYGVAAHEQYF.

The chain joins TRBV14 to TRBJ1-4, with TRBD1 identical over 11 bases. Germline V gene sequence: CDR1 SGHDN, CDR2 FVKESK. Trimming cost V 4 bases and J 7 bases; bases outside gene matches: 8. The CDR3 runs 16 residues. The CDR3 DNA reads as TGTGCCAGCAGCCCCAAATTGGACAGGGGGCGTGAAAAACTGTTTTTT. It encodes CASSPKLDRGREKLFF.

The chain joins TRBV6-1 to TRBJ2-7; D perhaps matches TRBD1 (6 bases). The CDR3 is made up of 14 amino acids. V dropped 2 bases and J dropped 0 bases, with 8 bases sitting between them. The germline CDR1 and CDR2 sequences are MNHNS and SASEGT. DNA for the CDR3: TGTGCCAGCAGTGAACACAGGGTCTCCTACGAGCAGTACTTC. This gives the protein CASSEHRVSYEQYF.

The chain uses TRBV7-6 and TRBJ2-2; D might be TRBD1 (5 bases). Germline lookup yields CDR1 SGHVS and CDR2 FNYEAQ. V was cut by 3 bases and J by 3 bases, with 11 bases left in between. The CDR3 loop spans 15 amino acids. As DNA, the CDR3 is TGTGCCAGCAGCTTTGGGGCCGGAGACACCGGGGAGCTGTTTTTT. It encodes CASSFGAGDTGELFF.

The rearrangement joins TRBV7-9 to TRBJ2-5, with 16 bases matching TRBD2. The CDR3 is 17 amino acids. Germline CDR1 is SEHNR and CDR2 is FQNEAQ (reference sequence). The V and J ends lost 4 bases and 6 bases, in that order; junction bases with no gene match: 8. This CDR3 reads CASSSGTSGGAGKTQYF. CDR3 bases: TGTGCCAGCAGCTCAGGGACTAGCGGGGGGGCCGGTAAGACCCAGTACTTC.

The CDR3 sequence is CASSPTQGITEAFF. CDR3 DNA: TGTGCCAGCTCACCTACCCAGGGGATCACTGAAGCTTTCTTT. The chain combines TRBV18 with TRBJ1-1; a weak D match, TRBD1 (6 bases). Germline CDR1 is KGHSH and CDR2 is LQKENI. This CDR3 is 14 amino acids long. Trimming cost V 3 bases and J 4 bases, with 12 bases left between them.

The chain uses TRBV11-1 and TRBJ2-1; 9 bases agree with TRBD1. The CDR3 consists of 14 residues. V shed 5 bases, J shed 8 bases, and the junction held 7 bases outside the gene matches. CDR1 and CDR2 from the germline V gene are SGHAT and FQDESV (reference sequence). The CDR3 nucleotides read TGTGCCAGCAGCCAGCACAGGGGGCGTTATGAGCAGTTCTTC. Protein: CASSQHRGRYEQFF.

The chain carries TRBV7-2 and TRBJ2-7; TRBD1 agrees at 10 bases. From germline, CDR1 is SGHTA and CDR2 FQGNSA. V was pared by 5 bases and J by 4 bases, with 8 bases of the junction left unmatched. The CDR3 sequence is 15 residues long. The CDR3 DNA reads as TGTGCCAGCAGCGGTGGGACAGGGGATCAGTACGAGCAGTACTTC. As protein: CASSGGTGDQYEQYF.

The V and J genes are TRBV5-4 and TRBJ2-7, with TRBD2 matching over 7 bases. CDR3 size: 15 residues. The V segment lost 1 base and the J segment 6 bases; nucleotides outside the gene matches: 10. Looked up from germline, CDR1 is SGHNT and CDR2 is YYREEE (reference sequence). CDR3 coding DNA: TGTGCCAGCAGCTTGAGGAGCATGGCGGGAGCCGAGCAGTACTTC. It encodes CASSLRSMAGAEQYF.

The genes are TRBV7-8 and TRBJ1-5; perhaps TRBD1 as D (5 bases). Trimming stripped 2 bases from V and 11 bases from J, with 10 bases between. Germline assignment: CDR1 SGHVS and CDR2 FQNEAQ. There are 12 residues in the CDR3. This CDR3 is CASSLQGLTQHF. CDR3 nucleotide sequence: TGTGCCAGCAGCTTACAGGGTTTGACCCAGCATTTT.